The sequence of this T cell receptor (beta chain) was determined in a study of T cells of healthy individuals. TCRdb reprocessed the 5' RACE reads via MiXCR and lists one record per CDR3 protein. The sample includes around 53,000 distinct CDR3 sequences, 14% to 15% seen only once; the top ten take roughly 15%. This clonotype was detected a few times. CDR1 is KGHSH and CDR2 is LQKENI in the germline V gene. The V gene lost 2 bases and the J gene lost 2 bases, with 7 bases spanning the gap. This CDR3 contains 13 residues. The receptor comes from a human donor in good health. The chain uses TRBV18 and TRBJ2-7, with no clear D. In nucleotides, the CDR3 is TGTGCCAGCTCACCAGGTCCACCCTACGAGCAGTACTTC. This codes for CASSPGPPYEQYF. The variable domain in full, with the rest retrieved from reference TRBV18 and TRBJ2-7, is NAGVMQNPRHLVRRRGQEARLRCSPMKGHSHVYWYRQLPEEGLKFMVYLQKENIIDESGMPKERFSAEFPKEGPSILRIQQVVRGDSAAYFCASSPGPPYEQYFGPGTRLTVT.